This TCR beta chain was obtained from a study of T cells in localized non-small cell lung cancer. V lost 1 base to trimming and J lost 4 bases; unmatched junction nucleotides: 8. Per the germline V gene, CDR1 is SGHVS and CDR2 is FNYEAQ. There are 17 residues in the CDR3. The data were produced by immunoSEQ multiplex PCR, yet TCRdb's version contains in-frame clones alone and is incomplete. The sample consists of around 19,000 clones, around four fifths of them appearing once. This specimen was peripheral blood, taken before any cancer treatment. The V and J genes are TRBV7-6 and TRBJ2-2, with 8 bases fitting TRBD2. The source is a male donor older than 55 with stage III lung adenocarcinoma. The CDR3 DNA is TGTGCCAGCAGCTTAGTGGCGGGGGGCCTCGGCACCGGGGAGCTGTTTTTT. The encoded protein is CASSLVAGGLGTGELFF.